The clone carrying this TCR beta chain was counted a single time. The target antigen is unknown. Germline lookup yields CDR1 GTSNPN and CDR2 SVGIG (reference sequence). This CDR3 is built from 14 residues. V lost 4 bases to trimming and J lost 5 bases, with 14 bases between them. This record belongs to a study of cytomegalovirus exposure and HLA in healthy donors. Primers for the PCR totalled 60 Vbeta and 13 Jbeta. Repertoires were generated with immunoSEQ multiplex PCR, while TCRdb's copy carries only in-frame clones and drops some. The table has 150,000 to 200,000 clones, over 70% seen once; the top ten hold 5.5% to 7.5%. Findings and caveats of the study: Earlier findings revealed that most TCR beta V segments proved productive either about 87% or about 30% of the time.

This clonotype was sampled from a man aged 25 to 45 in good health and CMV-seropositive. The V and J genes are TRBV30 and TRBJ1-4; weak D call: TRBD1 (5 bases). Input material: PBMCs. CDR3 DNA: TGTGCCTGGACCCCCGGCCCAGGGAATGAAAAACTGTTTTTT. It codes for CAWTPGPGNEKLFF.